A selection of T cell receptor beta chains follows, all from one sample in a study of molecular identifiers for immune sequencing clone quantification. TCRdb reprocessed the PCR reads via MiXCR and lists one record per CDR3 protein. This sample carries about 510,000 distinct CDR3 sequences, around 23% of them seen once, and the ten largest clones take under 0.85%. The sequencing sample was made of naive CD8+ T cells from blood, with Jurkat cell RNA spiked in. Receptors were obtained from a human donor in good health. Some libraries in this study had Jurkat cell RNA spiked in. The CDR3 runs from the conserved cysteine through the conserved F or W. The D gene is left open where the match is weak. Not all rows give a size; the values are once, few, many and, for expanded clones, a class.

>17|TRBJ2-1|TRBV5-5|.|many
TGTGCCAGCAGCTTGGATTCCCGGGGGACCCTAAACAATGAGCAGTTCTTC
CASSLDSRGTLNNEQFF
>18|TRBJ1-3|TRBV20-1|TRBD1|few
TGCAGTGCTAGAGACCCCTCCCCGGACAGGGGCTCTGGAAACACCATATATTTT
CSARDPSPDRGSGNTIYF
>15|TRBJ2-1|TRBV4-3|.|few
TGCGCCAGCAGCCAACAATCCCTGCGGGGGCCCGAGCAGTTCTTC
CASSQQSLRGPEQFF
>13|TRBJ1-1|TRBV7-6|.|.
TGTGCCAGCAGCTTAGAAGTGATCACTGAAGCTTTCTTT
CASSLEVITEAFF
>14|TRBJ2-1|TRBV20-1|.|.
TGCAGTGCTAGCTTGGGGGGCACCTACAATGAGCAGTTCTTC
CSASLGGTYNEQFF
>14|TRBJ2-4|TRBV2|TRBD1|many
TGTGCCAGCAGTGTAGGCCAGGGGGCCAACATTCAGTACTTC
CASSVGQGANIQYF
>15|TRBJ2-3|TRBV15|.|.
TGTGCCACCAGCAGAGGGGAAGTGAGCACAGATACGCAGTATTTT
CATSRGEVSTDTQYF
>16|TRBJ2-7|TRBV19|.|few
TGTGCCAGTAACAATCCAACGGGGGGCAGCTCCTACGAGCAGTACTTC
CASNNPTGGSSYEQYF
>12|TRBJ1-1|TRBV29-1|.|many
TGCAGCATTCTGTTGGGGAACACTGAAGCTTTCTTT
CSILLGNTEAFF
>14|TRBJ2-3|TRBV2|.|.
TGTGCCAGCACCGCTAGCGCGATCACAGGTACGCAGTATTTT
CASTASAITGTQYF
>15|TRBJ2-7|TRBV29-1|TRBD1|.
TGCAGCGTTGATGTAGGACAGGGGACGACCTACGAGCAGTACTTC
CSVDVGQGTTYEQYF
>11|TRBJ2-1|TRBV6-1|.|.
TGTGCCAGTCGCAGCAGGGGGGATGAGTTCTTC
CASRSRGDEFF
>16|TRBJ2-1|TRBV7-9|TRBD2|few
TGTGCCAGCAGCTCGCAACTAGCGGGAGTCACAAATGAGCAGTTCTTC
CASSSQLAGVTNEQFF
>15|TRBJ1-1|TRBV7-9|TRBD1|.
TGTGCCAGCAGGCCTACAGGGGGCAGGAACACTGAAGCTTTCTTT
CASRPTGGRNTEAFF
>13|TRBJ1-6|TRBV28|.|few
TGTGCCAGCAGTTGGCAGGGGAATTCACCCCTCCACTTT
CASSWQGNSPLHF
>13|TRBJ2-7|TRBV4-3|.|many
TGCGCCAGCAGCCAAGACAGGGCCTACGAGCAGTACTTC
CASSQDRAYEQYF
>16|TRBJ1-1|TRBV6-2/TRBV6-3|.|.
TGTGCCAGCAGTTACAACCACATAGCAATGAACACTGAAGCTTTCTTT
CASSYNHIAMNTEAFF
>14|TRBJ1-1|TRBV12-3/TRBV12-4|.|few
TGTGCCAGCAGTTTTGAGATGAGGGGGACTGAAGCTTTCTTT
CASSFEMRGTEAFF
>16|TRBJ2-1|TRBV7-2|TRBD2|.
TGTGCCAGCAGCTCAGTTTCCGGGGGGGCCTATAATGAGCAGTTCTTC
CASSSVSGGAYNEQFF
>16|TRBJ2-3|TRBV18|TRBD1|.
TGTGCCAGCTCACTAAGGACAGGGGGCCGCACAGATACGCAGTATTTT
CASSLRTGGRTDTQYF
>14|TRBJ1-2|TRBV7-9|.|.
TGTGCCAGCAGCTACGGAGAGGCCGGCTATGGCTACACCTTC
CASSYGEAGYGYTF
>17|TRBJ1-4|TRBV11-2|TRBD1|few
TGTGCCAGCAGCTTGACCGGGACAGGGGGCACGGATGAAAAACTGTTTTTT
CASSLTGTGGTDEKLFF
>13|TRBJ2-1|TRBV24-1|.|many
TGTGCCACCAGTGACCCCCTTGGATATGAGCAGTTCTTC
CATSDPLGYEQFF
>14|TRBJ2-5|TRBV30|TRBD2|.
TGTGCCTGGACGAGCGGGAGATGGCAAGAGACCCAGTACTTC
CAWTSGRWQETQYF
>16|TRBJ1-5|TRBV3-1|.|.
TGTGCCAGCAGCCAAGGGAGGCTCATGGGCAATCAGCCCCAGCATTTT
CASSQGRLMGNQPQHF
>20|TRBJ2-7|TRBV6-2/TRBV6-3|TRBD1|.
TGTGCCAGCATTCACCCTACGGGGACAGGAACATTCTTCCCCTCCTACGAGCAGTACTTC
CASIHPTGTGTFFPSYEQYF
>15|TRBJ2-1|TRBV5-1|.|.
TGCGCCAGCAGCCCAGCGCTCGGAACCGACAATGAGCAGTTCTTC
CASSPALGTDNEQFF
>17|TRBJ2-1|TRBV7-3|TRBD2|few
TGTGCCAGCAGCCAAACTAGCGGGAGGAGCTCCTACAATGAGCAGTTCTTC
CASSQTSGRSSYNEQFF
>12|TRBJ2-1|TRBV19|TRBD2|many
TGTGCCAGTACTGGACTAGCCGGTGAGCAGTTCTTC
CASTGLAGEQFF
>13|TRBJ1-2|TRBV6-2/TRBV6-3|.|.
TGTGCCAGCAGTTACGGAGCTAACTATGGCTACACCTTC
CASSYGANYGYTF
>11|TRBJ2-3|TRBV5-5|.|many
TGTGCCAGCCTCCGGGGAGATACGCAGTATTTT
CASLRGDTQYF
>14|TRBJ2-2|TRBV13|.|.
TGTGCCAGCAGCTTAGGCAGATACACCGTGGAGCTGTTTTTT
CASSLGRYTVELFF
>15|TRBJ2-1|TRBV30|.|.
TGTGCCTGGAGTGTATACGCGGCTCTCTACAATGAGCAGTTCTTC
CAWSVYAALYNEQFF
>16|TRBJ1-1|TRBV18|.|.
TGTGCCAGCTCACCACCCGGTTCGGCCTCAAACACTGAAGCTTTCTTT
CASSPPGSASNTEAFF
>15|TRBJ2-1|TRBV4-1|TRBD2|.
TGCGCCAGCAGCCAAGATCAACTAGCGGGGAATGAGCAGTTCTTC
CASSQDQLAGNEQFF
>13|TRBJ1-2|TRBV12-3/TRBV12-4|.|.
TGTGCCAGCAGTCATCCAGGGGACTATGGCTACACCTTC
CASSHPGDYGYTF
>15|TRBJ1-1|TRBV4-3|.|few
TGCGCCAGCAGCCAAAATGAGTCGATGAACACTGAAGCTTTCTTT
CASSQNESMNTEAFF
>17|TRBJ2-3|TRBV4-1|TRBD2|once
TGCGCCAGCAGCCAGGGAACACTAGCGGGAGGGACAGATACGCAGTATTTT
CASSQGTLAGGTDTQYF
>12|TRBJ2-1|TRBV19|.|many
TGTGCCAGTAGCCCTTCCTACAATGAGCAGTTCTTC
CASSPSYNEQFF
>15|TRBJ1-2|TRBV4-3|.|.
TGCGCCAGCAGCCAAGGTCAGGGGCTACGCTATGGCTACACCTTC
CASSQGQGLRYGYTF
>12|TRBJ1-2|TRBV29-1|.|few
TGCAGCGTAGTGACAGGAGACTATGGCTACACCTTC
CSVVTGDYGYTF
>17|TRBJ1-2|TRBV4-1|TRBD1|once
TGCGCCAGCAGCCAAGAGATGGGGACAGGGGGCTCCTATGGCTACACCTTC
CASSQEMGTGGSYGYTF
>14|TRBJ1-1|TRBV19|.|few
TGTGCCAGTAGTATTCAACGCGGGAGCACTGAAGCTTTCTTT
CASSIQRGSTEAFF
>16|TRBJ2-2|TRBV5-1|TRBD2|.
TGCGCCAGCAGCTGGGGGACTAGCGGGAGTCCCGGGGAGCTGTTTTTT
CASSWGTSGSPGELFF
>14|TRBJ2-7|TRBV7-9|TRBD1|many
TGTGCCAGCAGCCCTTCTCGGACAGGCCCGGTGCAGTACTTC
CASSPSRTGPVQYF
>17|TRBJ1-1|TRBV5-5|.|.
TGTGCCAGCAGCTTGTGGGCCTCCCTATACATGAACACTGAAGCTTTCTTT
CASSLWASLYMNTEAFF
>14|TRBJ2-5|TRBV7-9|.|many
TGTGCCAGCGGACACCCCAGGTACCAAGAGACCCAGTACTTC
CASGHPRYQETQYF
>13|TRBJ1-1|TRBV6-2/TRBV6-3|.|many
TGTGCCAGCAGGGGCTTCCCGAACACTGAAGCTTTCTTT
CASRGFPNTEAFF
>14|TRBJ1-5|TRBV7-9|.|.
TGTGCCAGCAGCCAGGCCCCGGGGAATCAGCCCCAGCATTTT
CASSQAPGNQPQHF
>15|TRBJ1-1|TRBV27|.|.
TGTGCCAGCAGTTTATTTCCAGGGGCATTTACTGAAGCTTTCTTT
CASSLFPGAFTEAFF
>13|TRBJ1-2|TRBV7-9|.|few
TGTGCCAGCAGCTCAATTGGCAGCTATGGCTACACCTTC
CASSSIGSYGYTF
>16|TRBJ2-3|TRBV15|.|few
TGTGCCACCAGCAGAGATCTCGGAGCCACCACAGATACGCAGTATTTT
CATSRDLGATTDTQYF
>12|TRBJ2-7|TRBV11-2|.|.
TGTGCCACCGCACGGAGCGTCTACGAGCAGTACTTC
CATARSVYEQYF
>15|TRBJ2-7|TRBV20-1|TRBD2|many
TGCAGTGCTAGAGATCTAGCGGGAGGGAGATACGAGCAGTACTTC
CSARDLAGGRYEQYF
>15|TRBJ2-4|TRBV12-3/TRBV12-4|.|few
TGTGCCAGCAGTTTCGGTGAGGGCCCTGGAGACATTCAGTACTTC
CASSFGEGPGDIQYF
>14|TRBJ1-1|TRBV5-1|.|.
TGCGCCAGCAGTGGCAGTCCAATGAACACTGGAGCTTTCTTT
CASSGSPMNTGAFF
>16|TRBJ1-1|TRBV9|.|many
TGTGCCAGCAGCGTCAGACCCGACGGCTTCCGCACTGAAGCTTTCTTT
CASSVRPDGFRTEAFF
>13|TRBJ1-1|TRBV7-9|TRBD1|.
TGTGCCGAGCGGACAGGGGGCTTGGATGAAGCTCTCTTT
CAERTGGLDEALF
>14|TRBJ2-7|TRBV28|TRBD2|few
TGTGCCAGCAGTTTAATCGGGGACTACTACGAGCAGTACTTC
CASSLIGDYYEQYF